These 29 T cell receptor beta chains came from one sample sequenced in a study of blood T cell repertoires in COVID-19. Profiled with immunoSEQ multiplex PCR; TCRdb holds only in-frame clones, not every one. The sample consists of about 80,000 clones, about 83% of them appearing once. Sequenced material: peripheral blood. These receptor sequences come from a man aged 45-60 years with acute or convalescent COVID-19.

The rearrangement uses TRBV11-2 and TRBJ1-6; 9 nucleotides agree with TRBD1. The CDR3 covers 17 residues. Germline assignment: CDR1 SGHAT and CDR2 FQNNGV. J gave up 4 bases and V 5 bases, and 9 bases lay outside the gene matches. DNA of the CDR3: TGTGCCAGCAGCCGCGACCTGACAGGGGGGTATAATTCACCCCTCCACTTT. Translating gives CASSRDLTGGYNSPLHF.

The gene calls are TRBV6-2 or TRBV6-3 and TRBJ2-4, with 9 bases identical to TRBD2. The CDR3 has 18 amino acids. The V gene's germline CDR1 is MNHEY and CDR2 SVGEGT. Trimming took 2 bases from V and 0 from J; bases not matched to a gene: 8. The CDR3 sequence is CASSYVAGEDVAKNIQYF. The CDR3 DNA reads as TGTGCCAGCAGTTACGTAGCGGGAGAGGATGTAGCCAAAAACATTCAGTACTTC.

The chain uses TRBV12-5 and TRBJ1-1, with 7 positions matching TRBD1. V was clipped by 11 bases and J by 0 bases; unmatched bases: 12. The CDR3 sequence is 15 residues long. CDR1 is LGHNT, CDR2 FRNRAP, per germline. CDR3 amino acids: CAGFDRERVNTEAFF. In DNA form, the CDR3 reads TGTGCTGGTTTTGACAGGGAGAGGGTGAACACTGAAGCTTTCTTT.

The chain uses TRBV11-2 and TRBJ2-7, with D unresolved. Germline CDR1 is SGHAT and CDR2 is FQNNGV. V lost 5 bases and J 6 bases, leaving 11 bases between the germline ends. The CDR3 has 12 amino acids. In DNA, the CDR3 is TGTGCCAGCAGCCCCGACAATGGCGAGCAGTACTTC. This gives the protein CASSPDNGEQYF.

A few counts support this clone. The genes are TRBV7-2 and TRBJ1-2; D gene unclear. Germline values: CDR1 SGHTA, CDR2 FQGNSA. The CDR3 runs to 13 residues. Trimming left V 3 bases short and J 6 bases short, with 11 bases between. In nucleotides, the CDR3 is TGTGCCAGCAGCTTTGGAGGATCTCATGGCTACACCTTC. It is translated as CASSFGGSHGYTF.

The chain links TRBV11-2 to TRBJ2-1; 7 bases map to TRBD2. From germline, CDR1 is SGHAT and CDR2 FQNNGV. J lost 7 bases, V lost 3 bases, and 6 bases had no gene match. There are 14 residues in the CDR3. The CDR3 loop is CASSLTSNANEQFF. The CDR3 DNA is TGTGCCAGCAGCTTGACTAGCAATGCTAATGAGCAGTTCTTC.

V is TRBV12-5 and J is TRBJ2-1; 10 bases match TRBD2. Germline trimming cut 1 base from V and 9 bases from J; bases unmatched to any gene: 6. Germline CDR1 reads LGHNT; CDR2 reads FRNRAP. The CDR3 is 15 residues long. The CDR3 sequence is CASGLGLAGVGEQFF. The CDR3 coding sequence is TGTGCTAGTGGTTTGGGGCTAGCGGGAGTCGGTGAGCAGTTCTTC.

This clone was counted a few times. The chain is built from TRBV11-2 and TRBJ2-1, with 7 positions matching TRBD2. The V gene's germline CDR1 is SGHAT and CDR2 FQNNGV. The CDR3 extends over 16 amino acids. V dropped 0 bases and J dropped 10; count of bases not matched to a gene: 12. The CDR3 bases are TGTGCCAGCAGCTTAGATCAACGGTTGGGGGGGACGGAGCAGTTCTTC. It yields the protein CASSLDQRLGGTEQFF. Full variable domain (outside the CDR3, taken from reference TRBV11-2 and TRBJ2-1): EAGVAQSPRYKIIEKRQSVAFWCNPISGHATLYWYQQILGQGPKLLIQFQNNGVVDDSQLPKDRFSAERLKGVDSTLKIQPAKLEDSAVYLCASSLDQRLGGTEQFFGPGTRLTVL.

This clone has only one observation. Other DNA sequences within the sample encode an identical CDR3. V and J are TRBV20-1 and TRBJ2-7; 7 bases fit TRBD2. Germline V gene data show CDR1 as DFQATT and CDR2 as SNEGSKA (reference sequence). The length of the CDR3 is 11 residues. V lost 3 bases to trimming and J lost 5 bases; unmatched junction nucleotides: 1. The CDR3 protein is CSASSGHEQYF. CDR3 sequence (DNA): TGCAGTGCTAGTAGCGGGCACGAGCAGTACTTC.

The CDR3 protein is CASSLVSENTDTQYF. In nucleotides, the CDR3 is TGCGCCAGCAGCTTGGTTTCAGAAAACACAGATACGCAGTATTTT. This sequence joins TRBV5-1 and TRBJ2-3, with unresolved D. This CDR3 has 15 amino acids. CDR1 is SGHRS, CDR2 YFSETQ, per germline. Trimming pared 0 bases from V and 2 bases from J, leaving 10 bases between. The full variable domain, rest sourced from reference TRBV5-1 and TRBJ2-3, is KAGVTQTPRYLIKTRGQQVTLSCSPISGHRSVSWYQQTPGQGLQFLFEYFSETQRNKGNFPGRFSGRQFSNSRSEMNVSTLELGDSALYLCASSLVSENTDTQYFGPGTRLTVL.

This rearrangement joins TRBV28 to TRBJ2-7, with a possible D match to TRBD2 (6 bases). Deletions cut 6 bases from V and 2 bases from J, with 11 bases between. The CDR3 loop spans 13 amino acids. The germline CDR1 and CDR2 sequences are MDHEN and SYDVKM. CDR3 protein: CASSRLDPYEQYF. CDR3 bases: TGTGCCAGCAGCCGACTAGACCCCTACGAGCAGTACTTC. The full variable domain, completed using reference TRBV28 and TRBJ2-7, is DVKVTQSSRYLVKRTGEKVFLECVQDMDHENMFWYRQDPGLGLRLIYFSYDVKMKEKGDIPEGYSVSREKKERFSLILESASTNQTSMYLCASSRLDPYEQYFGPGTRLTVT.

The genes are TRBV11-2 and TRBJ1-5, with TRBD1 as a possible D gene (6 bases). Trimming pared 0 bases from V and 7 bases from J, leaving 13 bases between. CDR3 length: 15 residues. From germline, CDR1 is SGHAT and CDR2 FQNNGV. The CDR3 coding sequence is TGTGCCAGCAGCTTAGACGGGGGGGCTGGGCAGCCCCAGCATTTT. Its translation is CASSLDGGAGQPQHF.

Here the CDR3 DNA reads TGTGCCAGCAGCCCGGGGGACAGTAACACAGATACGCAGTATTTT. The encoded protein is CASSPGDSNTDTQYF. The chain joins TRBV3-1 (or the pseudogene TRBV3-2) to TRBJ2-3; TRBD1 might be the D (7 bases). V gave up 4 bases and J gave up 2 bases, with 13 bases separating them. The CDR3 has 15 residues. Germline CDR1 and CDR2: LGHDT and YNNKEL (reference sequence).

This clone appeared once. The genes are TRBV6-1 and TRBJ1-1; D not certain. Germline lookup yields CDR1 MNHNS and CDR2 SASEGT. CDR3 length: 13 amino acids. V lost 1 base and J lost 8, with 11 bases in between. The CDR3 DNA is TGTGCCAGCAGTGAAGTGGTCAGTATCGAAGCTTTCTTT. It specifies CASSEVVSIEAFF.

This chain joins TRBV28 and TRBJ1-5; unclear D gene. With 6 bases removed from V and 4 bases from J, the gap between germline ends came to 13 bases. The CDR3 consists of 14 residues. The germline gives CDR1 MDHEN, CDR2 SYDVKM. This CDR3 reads CASRSGSGNQPQHF. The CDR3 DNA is TGTGCCAGCAGGTCAGGTTCGGGGAATCAGCCCCAGCATTTT. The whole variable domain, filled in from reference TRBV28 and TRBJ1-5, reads DVKVTQSSRYLVKRTGEKVFLECVQDMDHENMFWYRQDPGLGLRLIYFSYDVKMKEKGDIPEGYSVSREKKERFSLILESASTNQTSMYLCASRSGSGNQPQHFGDGTRLSIL.

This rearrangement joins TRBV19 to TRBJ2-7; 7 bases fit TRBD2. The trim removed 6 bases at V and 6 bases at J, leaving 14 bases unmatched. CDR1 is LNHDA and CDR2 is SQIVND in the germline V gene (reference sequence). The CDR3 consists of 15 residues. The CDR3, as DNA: TGTGCCAGTAGAAAAGGGACGGGAGGAGAGGTCGAGCAGTACTTC. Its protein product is CASRKGTGGEVEQYF.

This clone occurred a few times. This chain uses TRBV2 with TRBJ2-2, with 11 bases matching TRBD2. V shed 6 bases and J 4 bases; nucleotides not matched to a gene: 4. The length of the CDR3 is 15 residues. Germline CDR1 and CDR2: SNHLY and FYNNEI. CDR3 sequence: CASSATSGVTGELFF. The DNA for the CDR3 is TGTGCCAGCAGCGCGACTAGCGGGGTCACCGGGGAGCTGTTTTTT.

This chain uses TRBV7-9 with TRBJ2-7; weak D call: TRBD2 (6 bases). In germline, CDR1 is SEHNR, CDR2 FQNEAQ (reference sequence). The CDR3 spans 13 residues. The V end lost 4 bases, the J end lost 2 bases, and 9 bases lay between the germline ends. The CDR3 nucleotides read TGTGCCAGCAGCTCGGAGGGGACCTACGAGCAGTACTTC. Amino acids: CASSSEGTYEQYF.

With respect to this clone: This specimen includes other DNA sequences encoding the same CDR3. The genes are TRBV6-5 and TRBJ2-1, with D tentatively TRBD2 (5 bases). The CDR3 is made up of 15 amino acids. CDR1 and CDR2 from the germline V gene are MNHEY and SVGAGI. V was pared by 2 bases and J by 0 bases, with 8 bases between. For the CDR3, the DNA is TGTGCCAGCAGTTACGGACGGGGCTCCTACAATGAGCAGTTCTTC. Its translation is CASSYGRGSYNEQFF.

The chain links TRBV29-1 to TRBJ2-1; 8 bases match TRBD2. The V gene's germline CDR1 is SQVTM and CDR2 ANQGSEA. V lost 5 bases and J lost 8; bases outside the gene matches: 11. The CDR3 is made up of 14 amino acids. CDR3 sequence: CSVSPAGAWDEQFF. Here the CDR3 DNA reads TGCAGCGTTAGTCCAGCGGGAGCCTGGGATGAGCAGTTCTTC.

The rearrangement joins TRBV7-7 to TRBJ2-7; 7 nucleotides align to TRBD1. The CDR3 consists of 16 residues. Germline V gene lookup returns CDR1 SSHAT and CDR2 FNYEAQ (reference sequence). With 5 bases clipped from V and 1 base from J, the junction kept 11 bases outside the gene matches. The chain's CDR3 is CASSPGFGTDSYEQYF. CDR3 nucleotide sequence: TGTGCCAGCAGCCCAGGTTTTGGGACAGATTCCTACGAGCAGTACTTC. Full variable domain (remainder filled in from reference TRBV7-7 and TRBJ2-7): GAGVSQSPRYKVTKRGQDVTLRCDPISSHATLYWYQQALGQGPEFLTYFNYEAQPDKSGLPSDRFSAERPEGSISTLTIQRTEQRDSAMYRCASSPGFGTDSYEQYFGPGTRLTVT.

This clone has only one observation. CDR3 loop: CAISGGEDYEQYF. The DNA of the CDR3 is TGTGCCATCAGTGGCGGGGAGGACTACGAGCAGTACTTC. V gene TRBV10-3 combines with J gene TRBJ2-7; possible D gene TRBD2, 6 bases. This CDR3 comprises 13 residues. Trimming shortened V by 4 bases and J by 3 bases, and 10 bases separated the two germline ends. CDR1 and CDR2 (germline): ENHRY, SYGVKD.

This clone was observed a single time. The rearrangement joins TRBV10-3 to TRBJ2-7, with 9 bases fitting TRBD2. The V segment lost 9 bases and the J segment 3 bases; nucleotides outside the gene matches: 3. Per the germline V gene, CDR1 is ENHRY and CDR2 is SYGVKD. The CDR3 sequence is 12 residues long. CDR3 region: CAIRTSDYEQYF. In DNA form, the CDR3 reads TGTGCCATAAGGACTAGCGACTACGAGCAGTACTTC.

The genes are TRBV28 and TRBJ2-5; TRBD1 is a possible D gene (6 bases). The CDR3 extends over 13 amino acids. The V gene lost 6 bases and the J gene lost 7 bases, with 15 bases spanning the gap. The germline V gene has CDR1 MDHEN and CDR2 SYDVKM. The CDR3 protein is CASSPDSRPTQYF. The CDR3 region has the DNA TGTGCCAGCAGCCCGGACAGTAGGCCGACCCAGTACTTC.

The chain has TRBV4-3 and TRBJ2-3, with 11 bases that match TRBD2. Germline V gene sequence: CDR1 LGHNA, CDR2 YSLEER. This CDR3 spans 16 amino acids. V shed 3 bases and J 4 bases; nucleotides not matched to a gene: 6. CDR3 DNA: TGCGCCAGCAGCCATATTAGCGGGGGGGCAGCAGATACGCAGTATTTT. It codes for CASSHISGGAADTQYF.

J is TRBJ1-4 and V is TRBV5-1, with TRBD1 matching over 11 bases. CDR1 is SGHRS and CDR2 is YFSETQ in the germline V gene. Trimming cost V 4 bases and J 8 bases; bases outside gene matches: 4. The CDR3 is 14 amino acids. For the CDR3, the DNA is TGCGCCAGCAGCGAGGGACAGGGGGACGAAAAACTGTTTTTT. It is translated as CASSEGQGDEKLFF.

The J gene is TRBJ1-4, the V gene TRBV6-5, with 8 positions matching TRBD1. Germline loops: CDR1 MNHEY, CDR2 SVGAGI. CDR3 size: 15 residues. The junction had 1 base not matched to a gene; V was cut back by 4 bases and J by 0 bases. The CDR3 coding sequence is TGTGCCAGCAGTTTGGGACAGGCAACTAATGAAAAACTGTTTTTT. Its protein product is CASSLGQATNEKLFF.

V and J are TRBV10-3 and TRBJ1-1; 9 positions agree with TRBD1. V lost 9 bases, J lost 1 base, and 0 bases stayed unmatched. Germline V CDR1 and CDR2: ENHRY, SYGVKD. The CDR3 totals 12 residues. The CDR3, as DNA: TGTGCCATACAGGGGGCGAACACTGAAGCTTTCTTT. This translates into CAIQGANTEAFF.

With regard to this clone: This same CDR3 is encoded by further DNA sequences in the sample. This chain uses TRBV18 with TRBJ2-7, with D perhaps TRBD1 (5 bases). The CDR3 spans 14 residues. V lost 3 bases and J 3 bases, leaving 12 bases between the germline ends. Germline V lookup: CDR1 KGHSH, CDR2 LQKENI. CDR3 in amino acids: CASSPGQGNYEQYF. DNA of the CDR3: TGTGCCAGCTCACCCGGCCAGGGAAACTACGAGCAGTACTTC. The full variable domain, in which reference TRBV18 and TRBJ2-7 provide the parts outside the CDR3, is NAGVMQNPRHLVRRRGQEARLRCSPMKGHSHVYWYRQLPEEGLKFMVYLQKENIIDESGMPKERFSAEFPKEGPSILRIQQVVRGDSAAYFCASSPGQGNYEQYFGPGTRLTVT.